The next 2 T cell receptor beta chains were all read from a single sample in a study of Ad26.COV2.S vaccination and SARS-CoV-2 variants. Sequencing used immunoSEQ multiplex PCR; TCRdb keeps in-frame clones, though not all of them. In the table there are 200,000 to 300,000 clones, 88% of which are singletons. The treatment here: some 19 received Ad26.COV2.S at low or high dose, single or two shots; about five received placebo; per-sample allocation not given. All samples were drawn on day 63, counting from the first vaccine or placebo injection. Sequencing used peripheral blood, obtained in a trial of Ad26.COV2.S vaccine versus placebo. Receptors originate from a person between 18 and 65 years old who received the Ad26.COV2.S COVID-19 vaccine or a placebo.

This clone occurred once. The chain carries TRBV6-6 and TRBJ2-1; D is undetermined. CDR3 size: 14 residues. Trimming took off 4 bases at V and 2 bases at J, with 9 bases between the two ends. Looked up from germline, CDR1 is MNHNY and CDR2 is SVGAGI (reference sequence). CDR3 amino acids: CASSSDATYNEQFF. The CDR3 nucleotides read TGTGCCAGCAGTTCAGACGCCACCTACAATGAGCAGTTCTTC.

The CDR3, as DNA: TGCGCCAGCAGCTTGGTGTCAGGGATACCCGGGGAGCTGTTTTTT. Translated: CASSLVSGIPGELFF. The rearrangement uses TRBV5-1 and TRBJ2-2; weak D call: TRBD1 (5 bases). This CDR3 is built from 15 residues. Trimming pared 0 bases from V and 6 bases from J, leaving 12 bases between. Germline V CDR1 and CDR2: SGHRS, YFSETQ.